A single sample is the source of the 30 T cell receptor beta chains below, sequenced in a study of beta chain features in type 1 diabetes. Findings of the study overall: For Type 1 diabetes patients, all four CD4+ subsets carried TCRB CDR3s that were moderately but significantly shorter.

cDNA synthesis used the whole RNA isolate, giving expressed TCRB sequences. Method: immunoSEQ multiplex PCR; TCRdb's copy keeps in-frame clones and lacks some. Of some 150,000 clones in the sample, about 13% are singletons; the top ten hold 1% to 1.5%. Their antigen targets remain unknown. Sequenced: central memory CD4+ T cells from blood. The receptors derive from a man between 18 and 29 years old with type 1 diabetes.

This clone was seen ten or more times. V gene TRBV7-2 combines with J gene TRBJ2-7, with TRBD2 matching over 10 bases. CDR1 and CDR2 (germline): SGHTA, FQGNSA. This CDR3 region has 14 residues. The ends lost 3 bases at V and 7 bases at J; junction bases unmatched: 6. The CDR3 coding sequence is TGTGCCAGCAGCTTTAGCGGGGGGCCGAGGGAGCAGTACTTC. This translates into CASSFSGGPREQYF.

This clone was seen a few times. The chain joins TRBV5-1 to TRBJ2-5; a weak D match, TRBD1 (6 bases). This CDR3 contains 16 residues. V dropped 0 bases and J dropped 2 bases, with 14 bases sitting between them. The germline V gene encodes CDR1 SGHRS and CDR2 YFSETQ. The CDR3 loop reads CASSLGNPGQQETQYF. The CDR3 coding sequence is TGCGCCAGCAGCTTGGGTAATCCGGGACAACAAGAGACCCAGTACTTC.

This clone appeared a single time. The chain links TRBV5-1 to TRBJ1-1; TRBD1 matches 7 bases. Germline V gene data show CDR1 as SGHRS and CDR2 as YFSETQ. V shed 5 bases, J shed 6 bases, and the junction held 10 bases outside the gene matches. This CDR3 region has 14 residues. CDR3 sequence: CASRQGQSGPEAFF. The CDR3, as DNA: TGCGCCAGCAGACAGGGACAGTCAGGTCCTGAAGCTTTCTTT.

The chain couples TRBV27 to TRBJ2-1, with 7 bases identical to TRBD2. The CDR3 is 13 amino acids. Germline V gives CDR1 MNHEY, CDR2 SMNVEV (reference sequence). V shed 10 bases, J shed 2 bases, and the junction held 5 bases outside the gene matches. CDR3 amino acids: CATRLAAYNEQFF. The CDR3 DNA sequence: TGTGCCACCAGACTAGCCGCCTACAATGAGCAGTTCTTC.

CDR3 amino acids: CASSRGGDSGNTIYF. CDR3 nucleotide sequence: TGCGCCAGCAGCCGAGGGGGAGACTCTGGAAACACCATATATTTT. This chain uses TRBV4-1 with TRBJ1-3; tentatively, D is TRBD1 (6 bases). V was pared by 4 bases and J by 0 bases, with 10 bases between. The V gene's germline CDR1 is MGHRA and CDR2 YSYEKL. The CDR3 has 15 amino acids.

This clone was seen repeatedly, ten times or more. This sample includes further DNA sequences coding for the same CDR3. V and J are TRBV29-1 and TRBJ2-3; possibly TRBD1 for D (5 bases). The germline V and J ends were trimmed by 5 bases and 2 bases, with 11 bases remaining between them. The CDR3 covers 13 residues. From germline, CDR1 is SQVTM and CDR2 ANQGSEA. The CDR3 loop is CSVQGGLTDTQYF. CDR3 bases: TGCAGCGTTCAGGGTGGCCTCACAGATACGCAGTATTTT.

This clone has a handful of counts. The chain combines TRBV7-8 with TRBJ2-7, with unresolved D. The germline V and J ends were trimmed by 5 bases and 0 bases, with 14 bases remaining between them. The CDR3 extends over 15 amino acids. Germline V gene sequence: CDR1 SGHVS, CDR2 FQNEAQ. DNA of the CDR3: TGTGCCAGCAGCCCAGGAAGGTCAAGCTCCTACGAGCAGTACTTC. Residues: CASSPGRSSSYEQYF.

J is TRBJ2-2 and V is TRBV5-1; D might be TRBD1 or TRBD2, each matching 5 bases. Germline CDR1 is SGHRS and CDR2 is YFSETQ. The V end lost 6 bases, the J end lost 4 bases, and 13 bases lay between the germline ends. This CDR3 comprises 14 residues. CDR3 amino acids: CASKGTPSTGELFF. CDR3 in DNA: TGCGCCAGCAAGGGGACCCCGAGCACCGGGGAGCTGTTTTTT.

This clone was counted many times. The gene calls are TRBV10-3 and TRBJ2-3, with D maybe TRBD1 (5 bases). Trimming took 3 bases from V and 3 from J, leaving 10 bases between them. Germline CDR1 is ENHRY and CDR2 is SYGVKD. The CDR3 covers 14 residues. The CDR3 bases are TGTGCCATCAGTGATTCTGGGGCTACAGATACGCAGTATTTT. This sequence encodes CAISDSGATDTQYF.

The chain has TRBV5-8 and TRBJ2-1; weak D call: TRBD2 (5 bases). Germline V gene data show CDR1 as SGHTS and CDR2 as YDEGEE. The CDR3 is 13 amino acids. Trimming took off 4 bases at V and 5 bases at J, with 10 bases between the two ends. CDR3 in DNA: TGTGCCAGCAGCCTAATAGCGAACAATGAGCAGTTCTTC. As protein: CASSLIANNEQFF.

This clone was counted only a few times. V and J are TRBV5-1 and TRBJ1-2; maybe TRBD1 (5 bases). This CDR3 has 17 amino acids. The germline V gene has CDR1 SGHRS and CDR2 YFSETQ. Trimming left V 1 base short and J 4 bases short, with 20 bases between. CDR3 in DNA: TGCGCCAGCAGCTTGTGGTCAGGGACCTCATCCTCCTATGGCTACACCTTC. Translated: CASSLWSGTSSSYGYTF.

The rearrangement links TRBV4-3 to TRBJ1-3; D might be TRBD1 (5 bases). CDR3 length: 16 residues. Germline loops: CDR1 LGHNA, CDR2 YSLEER. Trimming shortened V by 1 base and J by 0 bases, and 10 bases separated the two germline ends. The chain's CDR3 is CASSQVTDSSGNTIYF. CDR3 in DNA: TGCGCCAGCAGCCAAGTAACAGACAGCTCTGGAAACACCATATATTTT.

This clone was picked up a small number of times. The CDR3, as DNA: TGTGCCAGCAGCCCTCGGGCCCGCCCCGAAAAACTGTTTTTT. Protein product: CASSPRARPEKLFF. This chain connects TRBV5-4 to TRBJ1-4; no clear D gene. V was pared by 4 bases and J by 8 bases, with 15 bases between. Germline V lookup: CDR1 SGHNT, CDR2 YYREEE (reference sequence). The CDR3 runs to 14 residues. The variable domain in full, with the rest retrieved from reference TRBV5-4 and TRBJ1-4, is ETGVTQSPTHLIKTRGQQVTLRCSSQSGHNTVSWYQQALGQGPQFIFQYYREEENGRGNFPPRFSGLQFPNYSSELNVNALELDDSALYLCASSPRARPEKLFFGSGTQLSVL.

This clone turned up a few times. The chain employs TRBV6-5 and TRBJ1-2, with D uncertain. Per the germline V gene, CDR1 is MNHEY and CDR2 is SVGAGI. The CDR3 extends over 13 amino acids. V dropped 5 bases and J dropped 0 bases, with 7 bases sitting between them. The CDR3 DNA is TGTGCCAGCAGTGTTCAAGCTAACTATGGCTACACCTTC. Residues: CASSVQANYGYTF.

V gene TRBV6-6 combines with J gene TRBJ2-5; 8 positions match TRBD1. Germline V gene lookup returns CDR1 MNHNY and CDR2 SVGAGI (reference sequence). The V gene end was trimmed by 6 bases and the J gene end by 2 bases; junction bases not matched to a gene: 8. This CDR3 region has 15 residues. CDR3 coding DNA: TGTGCCAGCAGCCCCGGGACAGGCGTTCAAGAGACCCAGTACTTC. This translates into CASSPGTGVQETQYF.

The rearrangement joins TRBV7-9 to TRBJ2-2; 8 nucleotides line up with TRBD1. Germline trimming cut 6 bases from V and 5 bases from J; bases unmatched to any gene: 5. CDR3 length: 14 amino acids. Germline CDR1 is SEHNR and CDR2 is FQNEAQ (reference sequence). In nucleotides, the CDR3 is TGTGCCAGCAGAGGACAGGGCGAAACCGGGGAGCTGTTTTTT. This encodes CASRGQGETGELFF.

This clone appeared a few times. The V call is TRBV5-4, the J call TRBJ1-4; no reliable D call. Per germline, CDR1 SGHNT and CDR2 YYREEE (reference sequence). Trimming removed 4 bases at V and 5 bases at J, with 15 bases between. This CDR3 region has 15 residues. CDR3 coding DNA: TGTGCCAGCAGCCCGACGGCGGGGTCAAATGAAAAACTGTTTTTT. Its protein is CASSPTAGSNEKLFF.

The V gene is TRBV5-1, the J gene TRBJ1-1, with D perhaps TRBD1 (6 bases). V was trimmed by 0 bases and J by 3 bases, leaving 9 bases between them. From germline, CDR1 is SGHRS and CDR2 YFSETQ. The CDR3 runs 14 residues. CDR3 in amino acids: CASSLDRVDTEAFF. In DNA, the CDR3 is TGCGCCAGCAGCTTGGACAGGGTGGACACTGAAGCTTTCTTT.

J is TRBJ1-3 and V is TRBV2; no reliable D call. CDR3 size: 13 residues. V lost 3 bases, J lost 5 bases, and 8 bases lay in between. Per the germline V gene, CDR1 is SNHLY and CDR2 is FYNNEI. The CDR3, as DNA: TGTGCCAGCAGTGAGACGACAAGAAACACCATATATTTT. This sequence encodes CASSETTRNTIYF.

V usage is TRBV5-6 and J usage is TRBJ2-7; D uncertain. This CDR3 spans 15 amino acids. Deletions cut 3 bases from V and 2 bases from J, with 15 bases between. CDR1 and CDR2 from the germline V gene are SGHDT and YYEEEE. CDR3 amino acids: CASSSLDKATYEQYF. Here the CDR3 DNA reads TGTGCCAGCAGCTCCCTCGATAAAGCGACCTACGAGCAGTACTTC. The whole variable domain, filled in from reference TRBV5-6 and TRBJ2-7, reads DAGVTQSPTHLIKTRGQQVTLRCSPKSGHDTVSWYQQALGQGPQFIFQYYEEEERQRGNFPDRFSGHQFPNYSSELNVNALLLGDSALYLCASSSLDKATYEQYFGPGTRLTVT.

The table lists this clone with a few counts. The chain is built from TRBV4-2 and TRBJ2-1; D is ambiguous. Germline CDR1 LGHNA, CDR2 YNFKEQ. This CDR3 comprises 19 residues. V lost 0 bases, J lost 5 bases, and 23 bases lay in between. The CDR3 DNA is TGTGCCAGCAGCCAAGATCAATACCGTCCCGACGCGGTGGACAATGAGCAGTTCTTC. Translated, it gives CASSQDQYRPDAVDNEQFF.

This clone was found a few times. The gene calls are TRBV6-1 and TRBJ2-1; D is unresolved. V was clipped by 6 bases and J by 9 bases, with 12 bases between them. The CDR3 runs to 12 residues. The germline V gene has CDR1 MNHNS and CDR2 SASEGT. The CDR3 DNA is TGTGCCAGCAGCCTTTTGGTGGGTGAGCAGTTCTTC. As protein: CASSLLVGEQFF.

This clone was seen more than once but under ten times. The gene calls are TRBV7-2 and TRBJ2-1; 12 positions agree with TRBD2. The CDR3 contains 15 residues. Germline V gene sequence: CDR1 SGHTA, CDR2 FQGNSA. With 4 bases clipped from V and 6 bases from J, the junction kept 4 bases outside the gene matches. The CDR3 nucleotides are TGTGCCAGCAGCTCCTCTAGCGGGGGGGCCAATGAGCAGTTCTTC. Translated, it gives CASSSSSGGANEQFF.

The V and J genes are TRBV29-1 and TRBJ1-5; D gene uncertain. Per the germline V gene, CDR1 is SQVTM and CDR2 is ANQGSEA. V lost 6 bases and J lost 0, with 6 bases in between. The CDR3 spans 12 residues. Here the CDR3 DNA reads TGCAGCGTCCAGTCTAGCAATCAGCCCCAGCATTTT. Its protein is CSVQSSNQPQHF.

In its sample, this clone was seen a few times. CDR3 coding DNA: TGCAGCGTTGAGCTCCTGGGCACTGAAGCTTTCTTT. As protein: CSVELLGTEAFF. The genes are TRBV29-1 and TRBJ1-1; D unclear. Germline V lookup: CDR1 SQVTM, CDR2 ANQGSEA. Trimming removed 3 bases at V and 4 bases at J, with 9 bases between. The CDR3 spans 12 residues.

This clone was recorded many times. This chain connects TRBV19 to TRBJ2-3, with a weak D call TRBD2 (5 bases). CDR1 and CDR2 from the germline V gene are LNHDA and SQIVND (reference sequence). V lost 1 base and J lost 5, with 13 bases in between. This CDR3 spans 15 amino acids. The CDR3 DNA reads as TGTGCCAGTAGTATAGGCGGGCGGGTCGGAGATACGCAGTATTTT. Translation gives CASSIGGRVGDTQYF.

This clone was seen a few times. V and J are TRBV7-9 and TRBJ1-2; D is possibly TRBD1 (5 bases). This CDR3 contains 16 residues. V lost 1 base and J lost 2, with 14 bases in between. CDR1 SEHNR and CDR2 FQNEAQ come from the germline V gene (reference sequence). Here the CDR3 reads CASSLGGPGMNYGYTF. DNA for the CDR3: TGTGCCAGCAGCTTAGGGGGCCCAGGAATGAACTATGGCTACACCTTC.

Only a few counts were recorded for this clone. CDR3 protein: CASSLTVTTMNTEAFF. Here the CDR3 DNA reads TGTGCCAGCAGCTTAACGGTGACTACCATGAACACTGAAGCTTTCTTT. This chain uses TRBV7-2 with TRBJ1-1; D unclear. In germline, CDR1 is SGHTA, CDR2 FQGNSA. The V and J ends lost 2 bases and 0 bases respectively, with 13 bases between them. This CDR3 is 16 amino acids long.

For this clone: In the same sample, other DNA sequences code for this CDR3. This chain uses TRBV28 with TRBJ1-4, with unresolved D. This CDR3 spans 12 amino acids. The ends were cut back, 6 bases at V and 5 bases at J, with 7 bases in the middle. Per germline, CDR1 MDHEN and CDR2 SYDVKM. The CDR3 nucleotides read TGTGCCAGCAGCGGTGGGAATGAAAAACTGTTTTTT. The encoded protein is CASSGGNEKLFF.

This clone has a handful of counts. V usage is TRBV10-3 and J usage is TRBJ1-1, with D possibly TRBD1 on 6 matching bases. CDR1 ENHRY and CDR2 SYGVKD come from the germline V gene. Trimming took off 6 bases at V and 7 bases at J, with 15 bases between the two ends. This CDR3 region has 13 residues. In DNA form, the CDR3 reads TGTGCCATCAGGGACAGCTCCCGGTATGAAGCTTTCTTT. Translation gives CAIRDSSRYEAFF.